Described below is a single TCR beta chain sequence and its context. No cognate antigen has been identified for it. The sample holds no much larger clone one base away, and base qualities are not on file. Full-length TCR variable regions were amplified by 5' RACE PCR with constant-region reverse primers, and semi-nested PCR with Nested Universal Primer A was subsequently performed. The ReliaPrep RNA Cell Miniprep System was used to extract total RNA, which was then reverse transcribed into 5'RACE-ready cDNA with the SMARTer RACE 5'/3' Kit. Full-length TCR alpha and beta libraries were barcoded with multiplex adaptors and sequenced on an Illumina MiSeq. On the study's bioinformatics: For each of nine subset-tissue groups, sequencing data from the five patients were pooled, and the groups were compared by unsupervised clustering of TCR gene usage. The Morisita-Horn index was used to calculate repertoire similarity, with shared sequences weighted by how much each contributed to each repertoire. In-frame beta chains were kept once TCRdb had trimmed the public reads at Q25 with fastp and called clones with MiXCR. Rows matching on CDR3 protein sequence are summarized as one entry with the most common DNA and genes. Clone size and V and J calls follow TCRdb, not the original study. Counted in this sample were about 50,000 distinct CDR3 sequences; roughly 28% of them appeared once. 2% to 2.5% of the sample belongs to the ten largest clones.

The Miltenyi Naive CD4+ T Cell Isolation kit was used to purify naive CD4+ T cells, and CD25 microbeads were used to remove Tregs. Tregs, naive and memory CD4+ T cells from tumor, blood and ipsilateral draining lymph nodes of a few breast cancer patients underwent full-length TCR alpha and beta sequencing. Mononuclear cells from lymph nodes or approximately 50 ml of peripheral blood were isolated by Ficoll density gradient centrifugation. A purity exceeding 90% was confirmed by FACS for the sorted cell populations. The data were obtained in a study (dated by TCRdb to the mid-2010s). Background for the entire study: The study set out to test whether tumor-infiltrating Tregs in breast cancer get recruited from blood Tregs or are instead converted in situ from other CD4+ T cell subsets. Overall results and qualifications from the work: The greatest overlap of tumor-infiltrating Treg TCR alpha and beta sequences was with tumor naive CD4+ T cells, followed next by blood naive CD4+ T cells. The TCR gene usage of tumor memory CD4+ T cells clustered together with blood and lymph node memory CD4+ cells and with lymph node naive CD4+ cells. Validation in the larger cohort was restricted to a single TCR beta V-J rearrangement rather than whole repertoires.

V is shortened by 1 base, J by 6 bases, and the region joining them spans 19 bases. Taken from cysteine to phenylalanine, the CDR3 has 17 residues. The entry retains the CDR3 DNA only, 51 bases that are in frame from base 1. Based on the germline V gene, the CDR1 and CDR2 sequences are MGHRA and YSYEKL. The sequencing sample was made of naive CD4+ T cells sorted from blood. The cell subset or site label on this specimen signifies: naive CD4+ T cells, CD4+CD45RA+CD25-. The sequence was collected from a female donor with breast cancer. The chain is encoded by TRBV4-1 joined to TRBJ1-5; the D region possibly corresponds to TRBD1 (6 bases align). The DNA sequence is TGCGCCAGCAGCCAAGTGGGGGGGCGCGGGAGATTTCAGCCCCAGCATTTT. Translation gives CASSQVGGRGRFQPQHF.